Below are 6 T cell receptor beta chains sequenced from a single sample in a study of T-cell reconstitution after alpha-beta-depleted transplantation in children. Antigens for these TCRs are unknown. Preparation of the TCRbeta library used unique molecular identifiers. TCRdb re-analysed the PCR reads in MiXCR, keeping a single row per CDR3 protein. Of approximately 300,000 distinct CDR3 sequences in the sample, nearly 8% were seen once. Findings and limits, study-wide: The main origin of T-cell counts and diversity one year after transplant was newly produced T cells.

The source material was peripheral blood, sampled 360 days after TCRalphabeta/CD19-depleted stem cell transplant. The receptor source for this set is a female patient aged 2-10 years who had a stem cell transplant for Fanconi anemia, so the T cells may come from the graft donor.

The chain has TRBV19 and TRBJ1-2, with 7 bases lining up with TRBD1. Germline V gene sequence: CDR1 LNHDA, CDR2 SQIVND (reference sequence). There are 14 residues in the CDR3. With V trimmed by 6 bases and J by 4 bases, 8 bases remained unmatched. This CDR3 is CASSRTGFGYGYTF. The DNA of the CDR3 is TGTGCCAGTAGCAGGACAGGCTTTGGCTATGGCTACACCTTC.

This clonotype has a single count. Being one base from a much bigger clone, this may be a read error. This is likely a read error, given that the CDR3 carries no conserved phenylalanine or tryptophan at its end. The gene calls are TRBV5-1 and TRBJ2-5; no clear D gene. This CDR3 has 15 residues. The germline V gene encodes CDR1 SGHRS and CDR2 YFSETQ. V was pared by 2 bases and J by 3 bases, with 14 bases between. The CDR3 sequence is CASSFTPGGKETQYL. CDR3 nucleotides: TGCGCCAGCAGCTTCACTCCGGGTGGCAAAGAGACCCAGTACCTC.

The chain combines TRBV2 with TRBJ2-2, with no clear D. Germline CDR1 reads SNHLY; CDR2 reads FYNNEI. The CDR3 has 14 amino acids. The V and J ends lost 6 bases and 0 bases respectively, with 8 bases between them. The chain's CDR3 is CASSLRANTGELFF. For the CDR3, the DNA is TGTGCCAGCAGCCTTAGAGCGAACACCGGGGAGCTGTTTTTT.

A few counts support this clonotype. V gene TRBV7-8 combines with J gene TRBJ1-5, with TRBD1 matching 7 bases. J gave up 3 bases and V 4 bases, and 6 bases lay outside the gene matches. The CDR3 length is 15 residues. Germline V gives CDR1 SGHVS, CDR2 FQNEAQ. The CDR3 reads CASSSLTGPNQPQHF. DNA of the CDR3: TGTGCCAGCAGCTCCCTGACAGGGCCCAATCAGCCCCAGCATTTT. The whole variable domain, filled in from reference TRBV7-8 and TRBJ1-5, reads GAGVSQSPRYKVAKRGQDVALRCDPISGHVSLFWYQQALGQGPEFLTYFQNEAQLDKSGLPSDRFFAERPEGSVSTLKIQRTQQEDSAVYLCASSSLTGPNQPQHFGDGTRLSIL.

This clonotype has a count of ten or more. The chain employs TRBV28 and TRBJ2-3; D possibly corresponds to TRBD2 (6 bases). CDR1 and CDR2 (germline): MDHEN, SYDVKM. This CDR3 has 17 residues. Trimming removed 8 bases at V and 5 bases at J, with 26 bases between. CDR3 sequence (DNA): TGTGCCAGCCAACTCGTTGGGGGGTTTAATAACAAAGATACGCAGTATTTT. It is translated as CASQLVGGFNNKDTQYF.

At least ten counts were recorded for this clonotype. A much larger clonotype is one base distant, so this may be a read error. The chain carries TRBV5-1 and TRBJ1-4; 12 nucleotides match TRBD1. Germline V lookup: CDR1 SGHRS, CDR2 YFSETQ. V dropped 4 bases and J dropped 8; count of bases not matched to a gene: 6. The CDR3 contains 15 residues. The CDR3: CASSLAGTGGEKLFF. CDR3 DNA: TGCGCCAGCAGCCTGGCCGGGACAGGGGGCGAAAAACTGTTTTTT.